The 22 T cell receptor beta chains below all came from one sample that was sequenced in a study of control samples from healthy donors and cancer patients (dated by TCRdb to 2019 to 2021). The library was obtained by the immunoSEQ multiplex PCR assay. In TCRdb, the immuneACCESS table is reduced to in-frame sequences with V and J assigned. These tables do not hold every clone; where another copy was compared, an unresolved V gene accounts for under half, and the others remain unexplained. This sample holds approximately 89,000 clones; 85% to 90% were observed only once. Less than 2.5% of the sample rests with the top ten. The sequenced sample was blood. The receptor set was obtained from a woman aged 35 to 49 in good health.

The chain couples TRBV9 to TRBJ1-1; D remains ambiguous. Germline-derived CDR1 and CDR2 are SGDLS and YYNGEE. There are 14 residues in the CDR3. The ends were cut back, 0 bases at V and 0 bases at J, with 6 bases in the middle. CDR3 protein: CASSVGIMNTEAFF. CDR3 bases: TGTGCCAGCAGCGTAGGCATCATGAACACTGAAGCTTTCTTT.

In its sample, this clone was seen once. The CDR3: CAWSAGTANTEAFF. DNA of the CDR3: TGTGCCTGGAGTGCCGGGACGGCGAACACTGAAGCTTTCTTT. This chain joins TRBV30 and TRBJ1-1; a weak D match, TRBD1 (5 bases). V was pared by 1 base and J by 1 base, with 10 bases between. The CDR3 is 14 amino acids. Germline V gene sequence: CDR1 GTSNPN, CDR2 SVGIG (reference sequence).

The chain couples TRBV29-1 to TRBJ2-2, with TRBD1 matching 7 bases. V shed 6 bases and J 6 bases; nucleotides not matched to a gene: 7. The CDR3 is made up of 13 amino acids. Germline-derived CDR1 and CDR2 are SQVTM and ANQGSEA. The CDR3 coding sequence is TGCAGCGTAAAACACAGGGGAGCCGGGGAGCTGTTTTTT. It codes for CSVKHRGAGELFF.

J is TRBJ1-2 and V is TRBV10-3, with TRBD1 matching 8 bases. The CDR3 length is 15 residues. The trim removed 10 bases at V and 2 bases at J, leaving 12 bases unmatched. Germline V lookup: CDR1 ENHRY, CDR2 SYGVKD. CDR3 in amino acids: CASDGQGATNYGYTF. CDR3 DNA sequence: TGTGCCAGCGACGGACAGGGCGCCACCAACTATGGCTACACCTTC.

CDR3 nucleotide sequence: TGTGCCAGCAGCCCCTTGGGGGCGAGCTCCTACGAGCAGTACTTC. It codes for CASSPLGASSYEQYF. The gene calls are TRBV7-6 and TRBJ2-7, with D perhaps matching TRBD1 (6 bases). There are 15 residues in the CDR3. Trimming cost V 5 bases and J 0 bases, with 14 bases left between them. The germline gives CDR1 SGHVS, CDR2 FNYEAQ.

This chain uses TRBV4-1 with TRBJ2-1; a weak D match, TRBD2 (7 bases). CDR3 length: 15 amino acids. V lost 1 base to trimming and J lost 5 bases, with 12 bases between them. Per germline, CDR1 MGHRA and CDR2 YSYEKL. CDR3 nucleotides: TGCGCCAGCAGCCAAGGTCGGGGGGCGAACAATGAGCAGTTCTTC. Residues: CASSQGRGANNEQFF.

V and J are TRBV18 and TRBJ1-5; D unresolved. V lost 2 bases, J lost 2 bases, and 16 bases lay in between. CDR3 length equals 17 residues. Germline CDR1 KGHSH, CDR2 LQKENI. CDR3 in DNA: TGTGCCAGCTCACCAAAATCGGGATCTTTGGGCAATCAGCCCCAGCATTTT. It encodes CASSPKSGSLGNQPQHF.

This chain links TRBV21-1 with TRBJ1-1; TRBD1, as called in the table, went unchecked against the DNA. TRBV21-1 is noted as a pseudogene. This CDR3 spans 12 amino acids. CDR3 bases: TGTGCCAGCAGCAAAGGGACACTCGAAGCTTTCTTT. Amino acids: CASSKGTLEAFF.

The chain carries TRBV18 and TRBJ1-2; maybe TRBD1 (5 bases). V lost 4 bases and J 1 base, leaving 10 bases between the germline ends. CDR1 KGHSH and CDR2 LQKENI come from the germline V gene. The CDR3 runs to 14 residues. CDR3 protein: CASSRDGLNYGYTF. DNA for the CDR3: TGTGCCAGCTCACGGGACGGACTTAACTATGGCTACACCTTC.

V usage is TRBV5-6 and J usage is TRBJ1-6; the D gene is possibly TRBD1 (6 bases). Germline V lookup: CDR1 SGHDT, CDR2 YYEEEE. This CDR3 is 16 amino acids long. V shed 0 bases and J shed 7 bases, with 14 bases lying between them. This CDR3 reads CASSLAWGRGNSPLHF. The CDR3, as DNA: TGTGCCAGCAGCTTGGCCTGGGGGCGCGGGAATTCACCCCTCCACTTT.

The chain links TRBV7-9 to TRBJ1-1; 8 nucleotides match TRBD1. J gave up 1 base and V 3 bases, and 4 bases lay outside the gene matches. The CDR3 runs 15 residues. The germline V gene has CDR1 SEHNR and CDR2 FQNEAQ (reference sequence). The CDR3 coding sequence is TGTGCCAGCAGCTTGACCGGGACAGGGAACACTGAAGCTTTCTTT. This encodes CASSLTGTGNTEAFF.

The rearrangement uses TRBV18 and TRBJ2-5; 10 bases align to TRBD2. This CDR3 has 16 amino acids. V trimming: 6 bases; J trimming: 5 bases; junction bases outside the gene matches: 12. Germline V gene data show CDR1 as KGHSH and CDR2 as LQKENI. The CDR3 DNA follows: TGTGCCAGCTCGCGTACTAGCGGGGTCACCGCGGAGACCCAGTACTTC. Translating it yields CASSRTSGVTAETQYF.

V and J are TRBV6-2 or TRBV6-3 and TRBJ2-1, with 10 positions matching TRBD2. V lost 5 bases and J lost 4; bases outside the gene matches: 8. The CDR3 loop spans 16 amino acids. Germline-derived CDR1 and CDR2 are MNHEY and SVGEGT. The CDR3 bases are TGTGCCAGCAGTACCAGCGGGGGGGCGGGGTACAATGAGCAGTTCTTC. Encoded protein: CASSTSGGAGYNEQFF.

This chain connects TRBV29-1 to TRBJ2-2; 11 nucleotides agree with TRBD2. CDR1 is SQVTM and CDR2 is ANQGSEA in the germline V gene. The J segment lost 3 bases and the V segment lost 3 bases, leaving 6 bases of the junction unmatched. This CDR3 is built from 16 residues. CDR3 region: CSVEASGGPDTGELFF. The CDR3 bases are TGCAGCGTTGAGGCTAGCGGGGGGCCGGACACCGGGGAGCTGTTTTTT.

This sequence joins TRBV9 and TRBJ2-3, with TRBD2 matching 15 bases. V lost 7 bases and J lost 5; bases outside the gene matches: 5. The CDR3 loop spans 15 amino acids. In germline, CDR1 is SGDLS, CDR2 YYNGEE. CDR3: CASGTSGGPGDTQYF. In nucleotides, the CDR3 is TGTGCCAGCGGGACTAGCGGGGGGCCCGGAGATACGCAGTATTTT. The entire variable domain, with the rest obtained from reference TRBV9 and TRBJ2-3, is as follows: DSGVTQTPKHLITATGQRVTLRCSPRSGDLSVYWYQQSLDQGLQFLIQYYNGEERAKGNILERFSAQQFPDLHSELNLSSLELGDSALYFCASGTSGGPGDTQYFGPGTRLTVL.

The chain employs TRBV7-8 and TRBJ2-3; D gene ambiguous. Germline V gene lookup returns CDR1 SGHVS and CDR2 FQNEAQ. V was clipped by 6 bases and J by 1 base, with 8 bases between them. CDR3 length: 13 residues. The DNA for the CDR3 is TGTGCCAGCAGGTCCCGGGGCACAGATACGCAGTATTTT. This sequence encodes CASRSRGTDTQYF.

A remark on this clone: In the same sample, other DNA sequences code for this CDR3. The chain has TRBV20-1 and TRBJ2-7; D is undetermined. The CDR3 loop spans 11 amino acids. Germline CDR1 is DFQATT and CDR2 is SNEGSKA (reference sequence). Between the trimmed V and J ends, which lost 0 bases and 4 bases, there was a span of 4 bases. The CDR3 nucleotides read TGCAGTGCTAGAGATGAGTACGAGCAGTACTTC. This translates into CSARDEYEQYF.

The CDR3: CASLRDRNTEAFF. In DNA, the CDR3 is TGTGCCAGCCTCCGGGACAGGAACACTGAAGCTTTCTTT. The chain has TRBV5-6 and TRBJ1-1; 7 bases are shared with TRBD1. CDR3 size: 13 residues. The germline V gene has CDR1 SGHDT and CDR2 YYEEEE. The V gene end was trimmed by 7 bases and the J gene end by 1 base; junction bases not matched to a gene: 4.

V and J are TRBV2 and TRBJ1-1; perhaps TRBD1 as D (6 bases). CDR3 length equals 14 residues. The germline CDR1 and CDR2 sequences are SNHLY and FYNNEI. V lost 7 bases to trimming and J lost 0 bases, with 12 bases between them. DNA of the CDR3: TGTGCCAGCAATAACAGGGACGTGAACACTGAAGCTTTCTTT. Translated, it gives CASNNRDVNTEAFF.

The rearrangement links TRBV5-1 to TRBJ2-5; 14 nucleotides match TRBD2. Germline CDR1 reads SGHRS; CDR2 reads YFSETQ. This CDR3 comprises 16 residues. Trimming cost V 4 bases and J 2 bases; bases outside gene matches: 4. The CDR3 loop reads CASSTGTSGRQETQYF. For the CDR3, the DNA is TGCGCCAGCAGCACCGGGACTAGCGGGAGACAAGAGACCCAGTACTTC.

This clone appeared a single time. The chain carries TRBV3-1 (or the pseudogene TRBV3-2) and TRBJ1-3; D not certain. Trimming removed 1 base from V and 0 bases from J, with 10 bases in between. CDR3 length equals 16 residues. Per germline, CDR1 LGHDT and CDR2 YNNKEL (reference sequence). The CDR3 DNA sequence: TGTGCCAGCAGCCAAGTTAGCCTGATCTCTGGAAACACCATATATTTT. Translation gives CASSQVSLISGNTIYF.

V and J are TRBV10-3 and TRBJ2-2; a weak D match, TRBD1 (6 bases). The CDR3 covers 15 residues. Trimming pared 4 bases from V and 4 bases from J, leaving 13 bases between. Germline V gene data show CDR1 as ENHRY and CDR2 as SYGVKD. The CDR3 loop reads CAISGQRTATGELFF. CDR3 nucleotide sequence: TGTGCCATCAGTGGCCAACGGACAGCCACCGGGGAGCTGTTTTTT.